This T cell receptor (beta chain) was captured by sequencing in a study of OX40 agonist ivuxolimab in advanced cancers. Findings of the study overall: Antigens targeted by the expanded peripheral T cells were not determined. Some of the lowest clonal expansion was seen in partial responders at 0.1-3.0 mg/kg.

Assay: immunoSEQ multiplex PCR; the TCRdb copy retains only in-frame clones and omits some. The sample consists of tens of thousands of clones, 85% of them appearing once. As regards this clone: Its target is not known.

This CDR3 comprises 11 residues. The V and J ends lost 6 bases and 1 base respectively, with 6 bases between them. CDR1 is SQVTM, CDR2 ANQGSEA, per germline. The TCR was taken from an adult with an advanced solid tumor such as melanoma, head and neck, liver or kidney cancer. The chain couples TRBV29-1 to TRBJ1-1, with a possible D match to TRBD1 (5 bases). This specimen was CD4+ or CD8+ T cells sorted from blood, taken in a trial of the OX40 agonist ivuxolimab. CDR3 protein: CSVQGNTEAFF. DNA of the CDR3: TGCAGCGTCCAGGGGAACACTGAAGCTTTCTTT.